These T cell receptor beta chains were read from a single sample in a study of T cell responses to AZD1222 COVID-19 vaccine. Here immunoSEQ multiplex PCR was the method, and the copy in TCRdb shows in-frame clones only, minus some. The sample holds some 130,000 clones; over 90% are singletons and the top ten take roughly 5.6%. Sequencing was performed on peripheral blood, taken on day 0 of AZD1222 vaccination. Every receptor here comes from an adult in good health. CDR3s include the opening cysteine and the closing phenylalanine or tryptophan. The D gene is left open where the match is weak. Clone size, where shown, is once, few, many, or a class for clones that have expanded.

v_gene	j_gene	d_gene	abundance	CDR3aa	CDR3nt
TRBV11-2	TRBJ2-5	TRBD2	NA	CASSLGTSGRTETQYF	TGTGCCAGCAGCCTTGGGACTAGCGGGAGAACGGAGACCCAGTACTTC
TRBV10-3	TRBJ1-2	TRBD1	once	CAILSMTGTNYGYTF	TGTGCCATTCTATCTATGACAGGGACCAACTATGGCTACACCTTC
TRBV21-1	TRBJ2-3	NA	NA	CASSKGGNTDTQYF	TGTGCCAGCAGCAAAGGTGGGAACACAGATACGCAGTATTTT
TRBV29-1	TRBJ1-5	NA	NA	CSVQGRNQPQHF	TGCAGCGTTCAGGGACGCAATCAGCCCCAGCATTTT
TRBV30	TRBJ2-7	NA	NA	CAWSVGPYEQYF	TGTGCCTGGAGTGTCGGCCCCTACGAGCAGTACTTC
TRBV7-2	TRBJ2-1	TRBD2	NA	CASSRGGGYNEQFF	TGTGCCAGCAGCCGTGGGGGAGGGTACAATGAGCAGTTCTTC
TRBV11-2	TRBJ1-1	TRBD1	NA	CASSLEQGAGTEAFF	TGTGCCAGCAGCTTAGAACAGGGGGCAGGGACTGAAGCTTTCTTT
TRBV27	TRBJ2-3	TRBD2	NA	CASSFERGADTQYF	TGTGCCAGCAGTTTCGAGCGGGGGGCAGATACGCAGTATTTT
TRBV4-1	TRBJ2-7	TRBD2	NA	CASSQDRLAGLYEQYF	TGCGCCAGCAGCCAAGATCGACTAGCGGGATTATACGAGCAGTACTTC
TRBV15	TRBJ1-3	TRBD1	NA	CATSREYFRQGKGSGNTIYF	TGTGCCACCAGCAGAGAATATTTTAGACAGGGGAAAGGTTCTGGAAACACCATATATTTT